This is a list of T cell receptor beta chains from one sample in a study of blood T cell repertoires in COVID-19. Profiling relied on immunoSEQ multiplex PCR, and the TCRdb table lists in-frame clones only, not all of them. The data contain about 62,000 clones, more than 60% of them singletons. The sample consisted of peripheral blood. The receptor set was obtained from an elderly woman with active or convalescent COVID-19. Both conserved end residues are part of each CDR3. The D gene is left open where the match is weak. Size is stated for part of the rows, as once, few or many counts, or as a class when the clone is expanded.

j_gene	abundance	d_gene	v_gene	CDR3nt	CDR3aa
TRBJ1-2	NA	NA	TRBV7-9	TGTGCCAGCAGACCCCCCGGACAGCTCCTTAACTATGGCTACACCTTC	CASRPPGQLLNYGYTF
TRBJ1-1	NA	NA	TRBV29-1	TGCAGCGCGCTCCCAGCGGGCCGTGGCACTGAAGCTTTCTTT	CSALPAGRGTEAFF
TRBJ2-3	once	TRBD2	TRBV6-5	TGTGCCAGCAGTTCAGAGCGGGGGGACAGCACAGATACGCAGTATTTT	CASSSERGDSTDTQYF
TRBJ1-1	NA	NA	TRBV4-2	TGTGCCAGCAGCCCGCTCAAGTTAGGGGCCGGGAACACTGAAGCTTTCTTT	CASSPLKLGAGNTEAFF
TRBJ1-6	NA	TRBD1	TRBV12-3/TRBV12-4	TGTGCCAGCAGTTTCAACAGGGGGTCCCTCCACTTT	CASSFNRGSLHF
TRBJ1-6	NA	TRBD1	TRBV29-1	TGCAGCGTTACGGACAGGGGGCAAAATTCACCCCTCCACTTT	CSVTDRGQNSPLHF
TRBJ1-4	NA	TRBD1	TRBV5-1	TGCGCCAGCAGCTTGGCAGGGGGCAGGTCTAATGAAAAACTGTTTTTT	CASSLAGGRSNEKLFF
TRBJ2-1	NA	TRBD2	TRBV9	TGTGCCAGCAGCGGGCGACTAGCGGGGTACAATGAGCAGTTCTTC	CASSGRLAGYNEQFF
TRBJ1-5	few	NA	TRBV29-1	TGCAGCGTTTCACTAGATAGCAATCAGCCCCAGCATTTT	CSVSLDSNQPQHF
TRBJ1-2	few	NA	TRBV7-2	TGTGCCAGCAGCTTAGAGTCGGGACAAAGTTATGGCTACACCTTC	CASSLESGQSYGYTF
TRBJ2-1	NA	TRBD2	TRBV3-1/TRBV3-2	TGTGCCAGCAGCCGCGGGACTAGCGGGGGGAATGAGCAGTTCTTC	CASSRGTSGGNEQFF
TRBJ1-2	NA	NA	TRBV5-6	TGTGCCAGCAGCTTGGCATCAGGGGCTGGCTACACCTTC	CASSLASGAGYTF
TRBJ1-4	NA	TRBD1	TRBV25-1	TGTGCCAGCAGTACCGGGACAGGGGATGAAAAACTGTTTTTT	CASSTGTGDEKLFF
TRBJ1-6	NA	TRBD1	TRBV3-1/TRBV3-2	TGTGCCAGCAGCCTAGAGTCCGGGACAGCGAATTCACCCCTCCACTTT	CASSLESGTANSPLHF
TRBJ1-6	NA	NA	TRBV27	TGTGCCAGCAGTTTTGGGCCCTTTTCACCCCTCCACTTT	CASSFGPFSPLHF
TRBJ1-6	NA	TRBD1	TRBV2	TGTGCCAGCAGTGAGATACAGGGGCCGAATTCACCCCTCCACTTT	CASSEIQGPNSPLHF
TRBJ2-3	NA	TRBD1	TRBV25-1	TGTGCCAGCAGTGCTGGGACAGGGGGGGCAGATACGCAGTATTTT	CASSAGTGGADTQYF
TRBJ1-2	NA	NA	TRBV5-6	TGTGCCAGCAGCACTCGTCCCTATGGCTACACCTTC	CASSTRPYGYTF
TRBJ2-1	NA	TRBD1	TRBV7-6	TGTGCCAGCAGCCTCACAGGGGGCAATGAGCAGTTCTTC	CASSLTGGNEQFF
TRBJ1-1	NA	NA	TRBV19	TGTGCCAGTACGGAGGGATTCGGGACTGAAGCTTTCTTT	CASTEGFGTEAFF
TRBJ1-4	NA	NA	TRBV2	TGTGCCAGCAGTATCTCCAGGGCTAATGAAAAACTGTTTTTT	CASSISRANEKLFF
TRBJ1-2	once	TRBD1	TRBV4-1	TGCGCCAGCCAACCTCAGGGGGCTAGCGACTATGGCTACACCTTC	CASQPQGASDYGYTF
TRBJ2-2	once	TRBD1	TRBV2	TGTGCCAGCGTGGCCGGGACAGGACCGACCGGGGAGCTGTTTTTT	CASVAGTGPTGELFF
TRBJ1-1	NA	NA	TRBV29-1	TGCAGCGCGGGACTGAGGAACACTGAAGCTTTCTTT	CSAGLRNTEAFF
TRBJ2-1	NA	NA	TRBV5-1	TGCGCCAGCAGCTTGGGGGGCCTATCCTACAATGAGCAGTTCTTC	CASSLGGLSYNEQFF
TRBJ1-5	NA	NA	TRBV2	TGTGCCAGCGCGGGGGGTCCCCTCAGGCCCCAGCATTTT	CASAGGPLRPQHF
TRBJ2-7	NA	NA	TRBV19	TGTGCCAGTAGTATTCGTCCCCGCTCCTACGAGCAGTACTTC	CASSIRPRSYEQYF
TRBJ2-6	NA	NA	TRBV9	TGTGCCAGCAGCGTAGGGCGGTTCTCTGGGGCCAACGTCCTGACTTTC	CASSVGRFSGANVLTF
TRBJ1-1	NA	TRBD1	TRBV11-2	TGTGCCAGCACCCAGACACAGGGGGGCACTGAAGCTTTCTTT	CASTQTQGGTEAFF
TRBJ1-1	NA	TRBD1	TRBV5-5	TGTGCCAGCAGCCTGATTCAGGGGGCTGGAACTGAAGCTTTCTTT	CASSLIQGAGTEAFF
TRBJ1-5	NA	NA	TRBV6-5	TGTGCCAGCAGTCCATTGGAGAGGGGCAATCAGCCCCAGCATTTT	CASSPLERGNQPQHF
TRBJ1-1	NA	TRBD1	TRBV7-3	TGTGCCAGCAGCCGACAGGGACAGGGTACCAACACTGAAGCTTTCTTT	CASSRQGQGTNTEAFF
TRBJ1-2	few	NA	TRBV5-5	TGTGCCAGCAGCGTGAGGGGGGGCTACACCTTC	CASSVRGGYTF
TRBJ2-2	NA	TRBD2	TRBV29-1	TGCAGCGTGAACCGGGGGGGCACCGGGGAGCTGTTTTTT	CSVNRGGTGELFF
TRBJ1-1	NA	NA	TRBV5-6	TGTGCCAGCAGCTTTAGGGGCAACAGGGCTATGAACACTGAAGCTTTCTTT	CASSFRGNRAMNTEAFF
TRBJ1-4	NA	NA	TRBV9	TGTGCCAGCAGCGCTCAAAGCGAAGGAAAACTGTTTTTT	CASSAQSEGKLFF
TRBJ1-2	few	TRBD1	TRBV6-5	TGTGCCAGCACTCGGACAGGGCCCTATGGCTACACCTTC	CASTRTGPYGYTF
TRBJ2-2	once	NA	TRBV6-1	TGTGCCAGCAGTGAAGGGCAGAACACCGGGGAGCTGTTTTTT	CASSEGQNTGELFF
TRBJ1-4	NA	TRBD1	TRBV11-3	TGTGCCAGCAGCTTAGGCTTGGGACAGGGTGAAAAACTGTTTTTT	CASSLGLGQGEKLFF
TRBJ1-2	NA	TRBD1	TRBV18	TGTGCCAGCTCCCGCGGACAGGTCGACAACTATGGCTACACCTTC	CASSRGQVDNYGYTF
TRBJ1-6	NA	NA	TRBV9	TGTGCCAGCAGCGCGGGGACGGGGGACCGTCGGTCACCCCTCCACTTT	CASSAGTGDRRSPLHF
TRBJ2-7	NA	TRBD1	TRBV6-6	TGTGCCAGCAGTTCCCGACAGGGGGCCTCCTACGAGCAGTACTTC	CASSSRQGASYEQYF
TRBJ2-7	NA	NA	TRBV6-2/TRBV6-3	TGTGCCAGCAGTGACGCGGCCTACGAGCAGTACTTC	CASSDAAYEQYF
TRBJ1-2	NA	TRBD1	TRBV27	TGTGCCAGCAGTTCAATTCGGGACAGGGGGCCTTATGGCTACACCTTC	CASSSIRDRGPYGYTF
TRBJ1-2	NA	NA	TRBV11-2	TGTGCCAGCAGCTTAGTTGGGGGCCTAATGAACTATGGCTACACCTTC	CASSLVGGLMNYGYTF
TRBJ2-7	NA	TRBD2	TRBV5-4	TGTGCCAGCAGCTTGCGGGGGGGGACCTACGAGCAGTACTTC	CASSLRGGTYEQYF
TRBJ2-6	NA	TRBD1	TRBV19	TGTGCCAGTAGCCCACCGGTGGGGACAGGGTGGGCTGGGGCCAACGTCCTGACTTTC	CASSPPVGTGWAGANVLTF
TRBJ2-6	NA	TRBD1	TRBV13	TGTGCCAGCAGCACCGACAGGGGGCCTGGGGCCAACGTCCTGACTTTC	CASSTDRGPGANVLTF
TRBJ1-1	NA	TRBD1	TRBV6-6	TGTGCCAGCAGCCGACAGGGGGCTGGGGACACTGAAGCTTTCTTT	CASSRQGAGDTEAFF
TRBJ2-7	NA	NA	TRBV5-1	TGCGCCAGCAGTCTCGGTGAGGCCTACGAGCAGTACTTC	CASSLGEAYEQYF
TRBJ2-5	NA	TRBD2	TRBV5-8	TGTGCCAGCAGCTTGGCACTAGCGGGGTACCGCCAAGAGACCCAGTACTTC	CASSLALAGYRQETQYF
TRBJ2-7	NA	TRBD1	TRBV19	TGTGCCAGTAGTATAAATAGGGACAGGGACTACGAGCAGTACTTC	CASSINRDRDYEQYF
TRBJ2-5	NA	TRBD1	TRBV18	TGTGCCAGCTCGCGATCTACTCCGGGACAGTCCGCGCGGGAGACCCAGTACTTC	CASSRSTPGQSARETQYF
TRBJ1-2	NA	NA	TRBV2	TGTGCCAGCAGCTACACCGAAGGAGACTATGGCTACACCTTC	CASSYTEGDYGYTF
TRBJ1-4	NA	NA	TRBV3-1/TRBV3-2	TGTGCCAGCAGCCGCGGGGTTAGAATCGAAAAACTGTTTTTT	CASSRGVRIEKLFF
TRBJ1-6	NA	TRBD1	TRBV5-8	TGTGCCAGCAGCTTGGAGGGGGTGGGGACAGCTAATTCACCCCTCCACTTT	CASSLEGVGTANSPLHF